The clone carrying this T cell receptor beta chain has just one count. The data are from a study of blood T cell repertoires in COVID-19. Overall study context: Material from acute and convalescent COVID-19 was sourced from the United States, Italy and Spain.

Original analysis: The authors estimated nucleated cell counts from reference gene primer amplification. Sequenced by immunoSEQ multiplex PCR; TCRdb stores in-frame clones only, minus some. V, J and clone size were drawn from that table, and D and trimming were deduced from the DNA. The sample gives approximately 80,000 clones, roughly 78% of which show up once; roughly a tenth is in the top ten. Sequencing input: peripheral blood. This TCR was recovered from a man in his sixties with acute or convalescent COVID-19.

CDR3 DNA: TGTGCCAGCAGCACAGGGGGGCAGGGGAACACTGAAGCTTTCTTT. This gives the protein CASSTGGQGNTEAFF. The chain links TRBV28 to TRBJ1-1, with 8 bases that match TRBD1. The CDR3 is 15 amino acids. The V gene end was trimmed by 6 bases and the J gene end by 1 base; junction bases not matched to a gene: 7. Germline values: CDR1 MDHEN, CDR2 SYDVKM.